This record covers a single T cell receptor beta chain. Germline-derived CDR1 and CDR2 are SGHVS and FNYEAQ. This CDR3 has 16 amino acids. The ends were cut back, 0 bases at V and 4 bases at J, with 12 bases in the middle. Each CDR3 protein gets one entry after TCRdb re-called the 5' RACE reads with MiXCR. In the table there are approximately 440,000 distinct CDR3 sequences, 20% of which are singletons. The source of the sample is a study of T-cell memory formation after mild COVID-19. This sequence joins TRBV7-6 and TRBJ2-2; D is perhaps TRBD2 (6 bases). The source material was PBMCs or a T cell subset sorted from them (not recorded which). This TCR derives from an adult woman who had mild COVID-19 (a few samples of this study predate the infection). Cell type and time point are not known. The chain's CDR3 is CASSLAGGYSTGELFF. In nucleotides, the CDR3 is TGTGCCAGCAGCTTAGCGGGGGGATATAGCACCGGGGAGCTGTTTTTT. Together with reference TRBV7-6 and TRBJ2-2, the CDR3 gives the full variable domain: GAGVSQSPRYKVTKRGQDVALRCDPISGHVSLYWYRQALGQGPEFLTYFNYEAQQDKSGLPNDRFSAERPEGSISTLTIQRTEQRDSAMYRCASSLAGGYSTGELFFGEGSRLTVL.